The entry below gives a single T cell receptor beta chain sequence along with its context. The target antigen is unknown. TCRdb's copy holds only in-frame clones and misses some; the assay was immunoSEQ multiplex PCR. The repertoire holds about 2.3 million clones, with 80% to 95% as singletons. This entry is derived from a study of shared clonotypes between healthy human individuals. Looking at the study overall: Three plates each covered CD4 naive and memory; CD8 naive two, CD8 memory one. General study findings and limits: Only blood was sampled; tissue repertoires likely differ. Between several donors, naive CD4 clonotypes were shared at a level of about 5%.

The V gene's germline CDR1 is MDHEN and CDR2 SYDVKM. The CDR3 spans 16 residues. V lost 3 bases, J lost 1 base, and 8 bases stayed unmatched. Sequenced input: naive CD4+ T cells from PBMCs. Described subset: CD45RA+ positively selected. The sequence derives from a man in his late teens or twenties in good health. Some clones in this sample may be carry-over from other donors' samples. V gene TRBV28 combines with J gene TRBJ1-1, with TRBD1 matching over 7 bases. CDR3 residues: CASSFPLGTANTEAFF. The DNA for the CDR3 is TGTGCCAGCAGTTTCCCTCTCGGGACAGCGAACACTGAAGCTTTCTTT.